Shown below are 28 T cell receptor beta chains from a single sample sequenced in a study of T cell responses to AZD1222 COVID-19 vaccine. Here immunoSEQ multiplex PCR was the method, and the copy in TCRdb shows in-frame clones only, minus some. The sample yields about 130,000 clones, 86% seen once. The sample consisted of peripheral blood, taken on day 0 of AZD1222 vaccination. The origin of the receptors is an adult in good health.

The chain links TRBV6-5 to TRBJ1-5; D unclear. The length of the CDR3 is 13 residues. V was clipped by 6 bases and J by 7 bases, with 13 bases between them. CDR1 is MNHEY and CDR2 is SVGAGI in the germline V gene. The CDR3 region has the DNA TGTGCCAGCAGCCACGACCTGGAGCAGCCCCAGCATTTT. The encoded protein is CASSHDLEQPQHF.

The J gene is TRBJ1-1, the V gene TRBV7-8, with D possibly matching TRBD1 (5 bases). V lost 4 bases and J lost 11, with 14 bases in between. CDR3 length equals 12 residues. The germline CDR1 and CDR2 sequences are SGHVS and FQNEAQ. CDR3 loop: CASSSDKVGAFF. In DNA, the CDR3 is TGTGCCAGCAGCTCGGACAAGGTGGGGGCTTTCTTT.

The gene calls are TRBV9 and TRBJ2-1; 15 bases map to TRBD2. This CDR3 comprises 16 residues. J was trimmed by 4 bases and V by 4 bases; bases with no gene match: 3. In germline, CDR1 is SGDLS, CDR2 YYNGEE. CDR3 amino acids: CASSIGLAGGYNEQFF. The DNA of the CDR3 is TGTGCCAGCAGCATCGGACTAGCGGGGGGGTACAATGAGCAGTTCTTC.

This CDR3 reads CASSQDLGGNQPQHF. Here the CDR3 DNA reads TGCGCCAGCAGCCAAGATCTGGGGGGCAATCAGCCCCAGCATTTT. V gene TRBV4-3 combines with J gene TRBJ1-5; tentatively, D is TRBD1 (5 bases). This CDR3 region has 15 residues. CDR1 is LGHNA and CDR2 is YSLEER in the germline V gene. Trimming took 0 bases from V and 2 from J, leaving 8 bases between them.

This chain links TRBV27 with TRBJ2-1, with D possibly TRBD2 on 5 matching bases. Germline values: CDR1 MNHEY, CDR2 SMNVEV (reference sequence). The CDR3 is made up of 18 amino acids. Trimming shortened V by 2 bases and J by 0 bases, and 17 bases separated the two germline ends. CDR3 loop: CASSLRQADQSSYNEQFF. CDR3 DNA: TGTGCCAGCAGTTTACGCCAAGCGGACCAGAGCTCCTACAATGAGCAGTTCTTC.

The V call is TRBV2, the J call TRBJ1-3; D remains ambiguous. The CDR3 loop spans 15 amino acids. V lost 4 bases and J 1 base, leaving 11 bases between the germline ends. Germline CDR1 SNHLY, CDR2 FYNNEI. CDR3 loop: CASSGVGPSGNTIYF. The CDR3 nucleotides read TGTGCCAGCAGTGGGGTAGGCCCATCTGGAAACACCATATATTTT.

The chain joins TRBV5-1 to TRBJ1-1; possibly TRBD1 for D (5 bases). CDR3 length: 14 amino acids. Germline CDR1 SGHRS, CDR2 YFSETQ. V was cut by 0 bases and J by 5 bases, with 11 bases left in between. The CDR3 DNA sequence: TGCGCCAGCAGCTTGGCCCAGGGCGGGACTGAAGCTTTCTTT. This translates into CASSLAQGGTEAFF.

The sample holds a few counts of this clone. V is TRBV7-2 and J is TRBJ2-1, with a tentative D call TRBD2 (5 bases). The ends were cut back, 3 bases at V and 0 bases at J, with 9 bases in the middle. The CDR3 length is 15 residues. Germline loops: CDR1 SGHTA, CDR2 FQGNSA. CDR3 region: CASSFGVSSYNEQFF. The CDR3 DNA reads TGTGCCAGCAGCTTCGGGGTAAGCTCCTACAATGAGCAGTTCTTC. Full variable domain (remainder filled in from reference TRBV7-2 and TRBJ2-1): GAGVSQSPSNKVTEKGKDVELRCDPISGHTALYWYRQSLGQGLEFLIYFQGNSAPDKSGLPSDRFSAERTGGSVSTLTIQRTQQEDSAVYLCASSFGVSSYNEQFFGPGTRLTVL.

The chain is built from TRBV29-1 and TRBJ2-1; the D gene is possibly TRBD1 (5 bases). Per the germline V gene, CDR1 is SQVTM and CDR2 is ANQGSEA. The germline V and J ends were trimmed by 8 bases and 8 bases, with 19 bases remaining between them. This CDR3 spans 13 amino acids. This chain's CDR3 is CSTREGKGYEQFF. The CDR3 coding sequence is TGCAGCACTCGAGAAGGGAAGGGGTATGAGCAGTTCTTC.

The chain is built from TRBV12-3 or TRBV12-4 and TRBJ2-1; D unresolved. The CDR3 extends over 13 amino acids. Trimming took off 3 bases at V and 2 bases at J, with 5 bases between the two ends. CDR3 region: CASSLVAYNEQFF. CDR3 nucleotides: TGTGCCAGCAGTTTGGTGGCCTACAATGAGCAGTTCTTC.

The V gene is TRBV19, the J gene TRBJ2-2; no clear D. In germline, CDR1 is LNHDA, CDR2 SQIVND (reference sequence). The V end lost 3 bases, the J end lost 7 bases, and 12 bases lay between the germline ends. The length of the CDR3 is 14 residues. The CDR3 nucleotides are TGTGCCAGTAGTATTGGAAGGGCGCACGGGGAGCTGTTTTTT. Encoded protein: CASSIGRAHGELFF.

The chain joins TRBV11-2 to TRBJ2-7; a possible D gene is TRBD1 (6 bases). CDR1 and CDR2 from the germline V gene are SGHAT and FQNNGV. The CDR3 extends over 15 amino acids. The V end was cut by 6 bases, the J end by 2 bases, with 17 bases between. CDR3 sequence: CASRPPGTYPYEQYF. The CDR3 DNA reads TGTGCCAGCAGGCCTCCCGGGACATACCCCTACGAGCAGTACTTC.

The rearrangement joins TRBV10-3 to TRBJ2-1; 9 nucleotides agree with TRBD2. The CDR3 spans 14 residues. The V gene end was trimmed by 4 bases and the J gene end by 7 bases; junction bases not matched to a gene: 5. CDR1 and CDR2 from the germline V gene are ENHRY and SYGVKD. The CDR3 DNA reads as TGTGCCATCAGTGGACCGGGACTAGCAAATGAGCAGTTCTTC. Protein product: CAISGPGLANEQFF.

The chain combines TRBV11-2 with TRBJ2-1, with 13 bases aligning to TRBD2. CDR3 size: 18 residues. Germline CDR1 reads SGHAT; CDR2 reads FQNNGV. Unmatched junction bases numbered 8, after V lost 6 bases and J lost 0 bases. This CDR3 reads CASRRTSGGARSYNEQFF. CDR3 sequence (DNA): TGTGCCAGCAGACGTACTAGCGGGGGGGCCCGCTCCTACAATGAGCAGTTCTTC.

The CDR3 loop is CASSLAGSGANVLTF. The CDR3 DNA reads as TGTGCCAGCAGCTTAGCTGGCTCTGGGGCCAACGTCCTGACTTTC. This rearrangement joins TRBV7-9 to TRBJ2-6; unclear D gene. Germline V CDR1 and CDR2: SEHNR, FQNEAQ (reference sequence). This CDR3 has 15 residues. Trimming stripped 0 bases from V and 0 bases from J, with 3 bases between.

CDR3 loop: CASSLAKTEAFF. The CDR3 DNA sequence: TGTGCCAGCAGCTTAGCTAAGACTGAAGCTTTCTTT. This rearrangement joins TRBV11-2 to TRBJ1-1, with D unclear. CDR1 is SGHAT and CDR2 is FQNNGV in the germline V gene. CDR3 length: 12 amino acids. V dropped 1 base and J dropped 5 bases, with 5 bases sitting between them.

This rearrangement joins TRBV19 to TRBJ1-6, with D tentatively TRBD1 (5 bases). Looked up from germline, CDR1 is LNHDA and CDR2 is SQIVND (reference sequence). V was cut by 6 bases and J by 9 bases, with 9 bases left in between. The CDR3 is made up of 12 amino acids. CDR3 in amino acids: CASRLGTSPLHF. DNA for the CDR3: TGTGCCAGTAGGTTAGGGACTTCACCCCTCCACTTT. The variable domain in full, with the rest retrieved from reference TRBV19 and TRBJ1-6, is DGGITQSPKYLFRKEGQNVTLSCEQNLNHDAMYWYRQDPGQGLRLIYYSQIVNDFQKGDIAEGYSVSREKKESFPLTVTSAQKNPTAFYLCASRLGTSPLHFGNGTRLTVT.

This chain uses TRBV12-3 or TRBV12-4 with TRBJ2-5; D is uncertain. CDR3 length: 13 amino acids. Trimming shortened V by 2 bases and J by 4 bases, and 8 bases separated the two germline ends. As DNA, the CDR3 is TGTGCCAGCAGTTTAATCAGACGAGAGACCCAGTACTTC. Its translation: CASSLIRRETQYF.

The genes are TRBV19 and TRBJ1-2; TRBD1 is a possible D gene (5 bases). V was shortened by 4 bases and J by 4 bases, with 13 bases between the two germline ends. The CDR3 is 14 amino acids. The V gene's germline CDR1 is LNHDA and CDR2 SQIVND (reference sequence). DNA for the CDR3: TGTGCCAGTAGTACCTCAGGGTTCGCCTATGGCTACACCTTC. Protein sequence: CASSTSGFAYGYTF.

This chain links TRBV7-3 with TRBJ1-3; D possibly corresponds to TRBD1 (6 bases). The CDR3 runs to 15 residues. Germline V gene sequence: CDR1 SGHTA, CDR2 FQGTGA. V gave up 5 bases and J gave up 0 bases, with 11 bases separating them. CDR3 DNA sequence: TGTGCCAGCAGCCCACAGGGTAGCTCTGGAAACACCATATATTTT. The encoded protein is CASSPQGSSGNTIYF. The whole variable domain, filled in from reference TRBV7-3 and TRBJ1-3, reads GAGVSQTPSNKVTEKGKYVELRCDPISGHTALYWYRQSLGQGPEFLIYFQGTGAADDSGLPNDRFFAVRPEGSVSTLKIQRTERGDSAVYLCASSPQGSSGNTIYFGEGSWLTVV.

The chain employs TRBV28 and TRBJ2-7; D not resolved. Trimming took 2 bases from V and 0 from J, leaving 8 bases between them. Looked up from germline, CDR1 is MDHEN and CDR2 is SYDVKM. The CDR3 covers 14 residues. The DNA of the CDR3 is TGTGCCAGCAGTTTAGGCACCAGCTCCTACGAGCAGTACTTC. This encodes CASSLGTSSYEQYF.

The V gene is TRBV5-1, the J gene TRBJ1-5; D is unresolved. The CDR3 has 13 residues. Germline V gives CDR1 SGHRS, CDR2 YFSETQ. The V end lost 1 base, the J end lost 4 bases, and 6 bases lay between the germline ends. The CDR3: CASSLLGNQPQHF. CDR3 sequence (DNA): TGCGCCAGCAGCTTGCTGGGGAATCAGCCCCAGCATTTT.

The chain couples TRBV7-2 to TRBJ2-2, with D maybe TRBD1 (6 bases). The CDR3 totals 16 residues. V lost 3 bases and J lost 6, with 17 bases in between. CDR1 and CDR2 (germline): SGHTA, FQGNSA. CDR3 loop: CASSLKVTGSPGELFF. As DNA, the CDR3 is TGTGCCAGCAGCTTGAAGGTGACAGGATCGCCCGGGGAGCTGTTTTTT.

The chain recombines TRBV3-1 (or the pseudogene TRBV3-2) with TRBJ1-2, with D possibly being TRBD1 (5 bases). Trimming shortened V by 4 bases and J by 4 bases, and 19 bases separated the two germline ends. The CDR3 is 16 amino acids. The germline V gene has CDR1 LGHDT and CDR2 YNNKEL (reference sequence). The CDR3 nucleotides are TGTGCCAGCAGCCTTGGGGCCCCACCCCGGGGCTATGGCTACACCTTC. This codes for CASSLGAPPRGYGYTF.

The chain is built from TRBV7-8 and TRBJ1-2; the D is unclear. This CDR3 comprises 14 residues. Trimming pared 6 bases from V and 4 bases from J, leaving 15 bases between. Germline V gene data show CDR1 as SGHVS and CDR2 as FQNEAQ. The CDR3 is CASRSSSTAYGYTF. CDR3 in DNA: TGTGCCAGCAGGTCCTCAAGCACCGCCTATGGCTACACCTTC.

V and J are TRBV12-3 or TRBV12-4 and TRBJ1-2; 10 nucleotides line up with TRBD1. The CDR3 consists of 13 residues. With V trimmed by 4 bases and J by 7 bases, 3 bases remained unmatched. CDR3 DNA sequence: TGTGCCAGCAGTTGGGGGACAGGGGTTGGCTACACCTTC. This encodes CASSWGTGVGYTF.

The CDR3 loop is CASRSDPGDYGYTF. CDR3 sequence (DNA): TGCGCCAGCAGGAGTGACCCTGGGGACTATGGCTACACCTTC. V gene TRBV5-1 combines with J gene TRBJ1-2; D call uncertain. The V end lost 5 bases, the J end lost 3 bases, and 14 bases lay between the germline ends. CDR1 is SGHRS and CDR2 is YFSETQ in the germline V gene. This CDR3 has 14 residues.

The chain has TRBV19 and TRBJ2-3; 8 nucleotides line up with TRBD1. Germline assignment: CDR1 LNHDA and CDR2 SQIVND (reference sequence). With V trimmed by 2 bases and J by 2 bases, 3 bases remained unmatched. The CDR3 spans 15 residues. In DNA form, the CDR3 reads TGTGCCAGTAGTATACAGGGGGCGACCACAGATACGCAGTATTTT. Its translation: CASSIQGATTDTQYF.